Shown below are 11 T cell receptor beta chains from a single sample sequenced in a study of cytomegalovirus exposure and HLA in healthy donors. The PCR used 60 Vbeta and 13 Jbeta primers. The assay was immunoSEQ multiplex PCR, and TCRdb's table has in-frame clones only and misses some. The sample includes more than 150,000 clones, roughly 90% of them seen just once. What was sequenced was PBMCs. The source is a girl under three years old in good health and CMV-seronegative.

V is TRBV5-1 and J is TRBJ2-3; 10 bases map to TRBD2. Looked up from germline, CDR1 is SGHRS and CDR2 is YFSETQ. Losses at the gene ends were 6 bases for V and 0 bases for J; bases not matched to a gene: 10. CDR3 length: 17 amino acids. CDR3 nucleotides: TGCGCCAGCACGCAGACTAGCGGGTCACTTAGCACAGATACGCAGTATTTT. Protein: CASTQTSGSLSTDTQYF.

This clone was recorded only once. The chain links TRBV11-2 to TRBJ2-1; possible D gene TRBD2, 7 bases. V dropped 1 base and J dropped 5 bases, with 12 bases sitting between them. Germline V gives CDR1 SGHAT, CDR2 FQNNGV. The CDR3 has 15 residues. The DNA of the CDR3 is TGTGCCAGCAGCTTAGGTGGGGGGGCCCACAATGAGCAGTTCTTC. As protein: CASSLGGGAHNEQFF.

The rearrangement joins TRBV30 to TRBJ1-3, with D perhaps TRBD1 (6 bases). The CDR3 totals 14 residues. V was shortened by 0 bases and J by 3 bases, with 9 bases between the two germline ends. CDR1 and CDR2 (germline): GTSNPN, SVGIG (reference sequence). The CDR3: CAWSVGGFGNTIYF. DNA of the CDR3: TGTGCCTGGAGTGTAGGGGGTTTTGGAAACACCATATATTTT.

This clone showed up just a few times. This chain connects TRBV4-1 to TRBJ2-1, with 10 bases matching TRBD1. V shed 1 base, J shed 4 bases, and the junction held 1 base outside the gene matches. Germline CDR1 is MGHRA and CDR2 is YSYEKL. The CDR3 extends over 15 amino acids. CDR3 nucleotide sequence: TGCGCCAGCAGCCAAGGGGGACAGGGGTACAATGAGCAGTTCTTC. It specifies CASSQGGQGYNEQFF.

V and J are TRBV7-6 and TRBJ1-2; 7 nucleotides line up with TRBD1. CDR3 length: 15 residues. Per the germline V gene, CDR1 is SGHVS and CDR2 is FNYEAQ. V lost 2 bases and J lost 5; bases outside the gene matches: 8. CDR3 in DNA: TGTGCCAGCAGCTTATGGGAGACAGGGTCTTATGGCTACACCTTC. Its translation: CASSLWETGSYGYTF.

The V and J genes are TRBV29-1 and TRBJ1-1; 9 positions match TRBD1. The CDR3 spans 14 residues. Per germline, CDR1 SQVTM and CDR2 ANQGSEA. J lost 5 bases, V lost 7 bases, and 11 bases had no gene match. The CDR3 coding sequence is TGCAGCGCCCGGGACAGGGCGGGGGGTACTGAAGCTTTCTTT. Translation: CSARDRAGGTEAFF. Filled out from reference TRBV29-1 and TRBJ1-1, the complete variable domain reads SAVISQKPSRDICQRGTSLTIQCQVDSQVTMMFWYRQQPGQSLTLIATANQGSEATYESGFVIDKFPISRPNLTFSTLTVSNMSPEDSSIYLCSARDRAGGTEAFFGQGTRLTVV.

V usage is TRBV19 and J usage is TRBJ2-7; 10 bases map to TRBD2. The CDR3 consists of 15 residues. The V and J ends lost 6 bases and 1 base, in that order; junction bases with no gene match: 6. Germline V gene lookup returns CDR1 LNHDA and CDR2 SQIVND (reference sequence). The CDR3 DNA is TGTGCCAGTAGCATATCGACTAGCGGGTCCTACGAGCAGTACTTC. This encodes CASSISTSGSYEQYF.

The chain combines TRBV4-1 with TRBJ2-1, with 10 bases identical to TRBD2. The CDR3 is made up of 14 amino acids. The V gene's germline CDR1 is MGHRA and CDR2 YSYEKL. V was clipped by 4 bases and J by 3 bases; unmatched bases: 0. DNA of the CDR3: TGCGCCAGCAGCCGGACTAGCGGCTACAATGAGCAGTTCTTC. Translation: CASSRTSGYNEQFF.

This clone was observed a single time. Other DNA sequences of this sample code for an identical CDR3. The chain joins TRBV6-5 to TRBJ2-7; 10 bases are shared with TRBD2. V trimming: 0 bases; J trimming: 1 base; junction bases outside the gene matches: 3. The germline gives CDR1 MNHEY, CDR2 SVGAGI. The CDR3 is 16 residues long. The CDR3 loop is CASSYSASGSSYEQYF. CDR3 nucleotides: TGTGCCAGCAGTTACTCGGCTAGCGGGAGTTCCTACGAGCAGTACTTC.

The chain is built from TRBV7-2 and TRBJ2-7; no clear D gene. Looked up from germline, CDR1 is SGHTA and CDR2 is FQGNSA. V lost 3 bases, J lost 2 bases, and 8 bases lay in between. The CDR3 runs 13 residues. The CDR3 loop reads CASSLPTAYEQYF. In DNA, the CDR3 is TGTGCCAGCAGCTTGCCGACTGCCTACGAGCAGTACTTC.

V usage is TRBV10-3 and J usage is TRBJ2-7; a possible D gene is TRBD1 (6 bases). V lost 3 bases, J lost 0 bases, and 9 bases lay in between. The germline V gene encodes CDR1 ENHRY and CDR2 SYGVKD. The CDR3 covers 14 residues. As DNA, the CDR3 is TGTGCCATCAGTGAAGGCAGGGGCTCCTACGAGCAGTACTTC. Its translation: CAISEGRGSYEQYF.